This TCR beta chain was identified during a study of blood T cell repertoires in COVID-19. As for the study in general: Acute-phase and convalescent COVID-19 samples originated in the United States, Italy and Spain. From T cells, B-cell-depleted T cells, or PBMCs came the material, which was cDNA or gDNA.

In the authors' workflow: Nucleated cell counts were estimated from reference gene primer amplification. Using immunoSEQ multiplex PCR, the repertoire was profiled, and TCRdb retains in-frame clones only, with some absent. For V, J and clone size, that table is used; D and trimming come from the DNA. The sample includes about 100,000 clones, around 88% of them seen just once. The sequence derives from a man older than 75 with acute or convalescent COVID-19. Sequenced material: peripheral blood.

The CDR3 bases are TGTGCCAGCAGCTCGGGACTAGCGGGGGGGAGCTTCACCGGGGAGCTGTTTTTT. Amino acids: CASSSGLAGGSFTGELFF. This chain links TRBV9 with TRBJ2-2; 16 nucleotides align to TRBD2. Germline CDR1 is SGDLS and CDR2 is YYNGEE. V trimming: 4 bases; J trimming: 4 bases; junction bases outside the gene matches: 7. This CDR3 spans 18 amino acids.